Each of the 3 T cell receptor beta chains below was sequenced from the same sample in a study of response to subunit inactivated influenza vaccine. TCRdb itself ran the RT-PCR reads through MiXCR, one entry per CDR3 protein. There are about 580,000 distinct CDR3 sequences in the sample; less than 15% occur only once, and 11% lies in the top ten. The sequencing here drew on PBMCs from blood, taken 11 to 12 days after vaccination. The receptors stem from a man aged 50-59 years who received an inactivated influenza vaccine.

A few counts support this clonotype. The chain's CDR3 is CASSFSGGAYEQFF. CDR3 bases: TGTGCCAGCAGTTTTAGCGGGGGGGCTTATGAGCAGTTCTTC. The V and J genes are TRBV12-3 or TRBV12-4 and TRBJ2-1, with 11 bases fitting TRBD2. The CDR3 is 14 residues long. V gave up 3 bases and J gave up 8 bases; unmatched junction bases: 3.

This clonotype was found a few times. J is TRBJ2-4 and V is TRBV14; D possibly corresponds to TRBD2 (7 bases). With 0 bases removed from V and 6 bases from J, the gap between germline ends came to 15 bases. The CDR3 has 16 residues. In germline, CDR1 is SGHDN, CDR2 FVKESK. This CDR3 is CASSQDPTGRGNIQYF. The CDR3 DNA is TGTGCCAGCAGCCAAGATCCTACAGGGAGGGGAAACATTCAGTACTTC.

The chain employs TRBV18 and TRBJ2-1; TRBD1 matches 8 bases. The germline V gene has CDR1 KGHSH and CDR2 LQKENI. Losses at the gene ends were 6 bases for V and 5 bases for J; bases not matched to a gene: 6. This CDR3 contains 14 residues. CDR3 nucleotide sequence: TGTGCCAGCTCCAGAGGACAGGGCAACAATGAGCAGTTCTTC. Protein product: CASSRGQGNNEQFF.